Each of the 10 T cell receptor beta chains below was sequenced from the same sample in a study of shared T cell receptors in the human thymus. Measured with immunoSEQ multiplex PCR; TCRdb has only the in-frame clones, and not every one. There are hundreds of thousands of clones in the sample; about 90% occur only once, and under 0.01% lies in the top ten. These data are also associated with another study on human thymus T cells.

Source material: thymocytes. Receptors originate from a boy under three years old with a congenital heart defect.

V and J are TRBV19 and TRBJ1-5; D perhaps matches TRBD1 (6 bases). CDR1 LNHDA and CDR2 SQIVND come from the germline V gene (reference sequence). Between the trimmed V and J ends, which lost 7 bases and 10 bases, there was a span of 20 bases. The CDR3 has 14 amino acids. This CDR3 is CASNEVGGARPQHF. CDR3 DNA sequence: TGTGCCAGTAATGAGGTTGGGGGGGCCCGACCCCAGCATTTT.

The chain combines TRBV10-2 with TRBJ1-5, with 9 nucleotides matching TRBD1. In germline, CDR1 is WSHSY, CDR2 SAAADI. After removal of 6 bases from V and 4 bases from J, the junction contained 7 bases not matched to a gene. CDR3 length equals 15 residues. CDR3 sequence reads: CASRGQGKGNQPQHF. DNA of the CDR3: TGCGCCAGCAGAGGACAGGGGAAAGGTAATCAGCCCCAGCATTTT.

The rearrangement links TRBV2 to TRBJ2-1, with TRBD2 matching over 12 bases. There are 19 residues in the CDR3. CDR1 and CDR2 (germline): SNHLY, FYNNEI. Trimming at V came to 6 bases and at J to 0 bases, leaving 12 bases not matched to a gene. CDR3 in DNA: TGTGCCAGCAGAATCCCCGGGACTAGCGGGTTAAGCTCCTACAATGAGCAGTTCTTC. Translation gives CASRIPGTSGLSSYNEQFF.

The CDR3 reads CASSVGAGGPTAGELFF. CDR3 bases: TGTGCCAGCAGTGTAGGAGCGGGAGGGCCAACGGCCGGGGAGCTGTTTTTT. The rearrangement joins TRBV6-1 to TRBJ2-2, with TRBD2 matching over 10 bases. CDR3 length equals 17 residues. The junction had 11 bases not matched to a gene; V was cut back by 4 bases and J by 6 bases. Germline V gives CDR1 MNHNS, CDR2 SASEGT.

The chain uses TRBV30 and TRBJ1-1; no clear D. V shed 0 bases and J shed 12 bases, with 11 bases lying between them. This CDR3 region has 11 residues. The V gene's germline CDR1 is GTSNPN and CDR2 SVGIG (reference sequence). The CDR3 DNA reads TGTGCCTGGAGTGTATATGAGGAAACTTTCTTT. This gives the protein CAWSVYEETFF.

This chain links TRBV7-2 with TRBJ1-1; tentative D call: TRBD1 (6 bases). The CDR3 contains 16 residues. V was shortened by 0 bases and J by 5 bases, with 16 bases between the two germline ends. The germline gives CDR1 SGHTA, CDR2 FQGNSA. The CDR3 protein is CASSLAPLTGRTEAFF. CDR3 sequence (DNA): TGTGCCAGCAGCTTAGCCCCCCTTACAGGGAGAACTGAAGCTTTCTTT.

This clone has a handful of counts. The CDR3 region has the DNA TGTGCCAGCAGTCCCTTTGCCGGGACTAGCGGGAGGGAAGATACGCAGTATTTT. It encodes CASSPFAGTSGREDTQYF. V and J are TRBV28 and TRBJ2-3, with 16 nucleotides matching TRBD2. This CDR3 spans 18 amino acids. From germline, CDR1 is MDHEN and CDR2 SYDVKM. V lost 5 bases, J lost 5 bases, and 10 bases stayed unmatched.

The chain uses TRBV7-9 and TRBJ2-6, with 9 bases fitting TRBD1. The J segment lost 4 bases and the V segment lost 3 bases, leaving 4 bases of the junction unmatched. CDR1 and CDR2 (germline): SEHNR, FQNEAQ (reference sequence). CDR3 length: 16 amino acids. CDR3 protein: CASSLYRGHGANVLTF. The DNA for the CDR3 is TGTGCCAGCAGCTTGTACAGGGGGCACGGGGCCAACGTCCTGACTTTC.

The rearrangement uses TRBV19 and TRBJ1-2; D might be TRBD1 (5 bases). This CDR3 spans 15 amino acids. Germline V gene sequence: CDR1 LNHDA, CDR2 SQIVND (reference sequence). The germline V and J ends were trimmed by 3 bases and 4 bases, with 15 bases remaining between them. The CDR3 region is CASSMGQSSRYGYTF. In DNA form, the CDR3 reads TGTGCCAGTAGTATGGGGCAGTCCTCTCGCTATGGCTACACCTTC.

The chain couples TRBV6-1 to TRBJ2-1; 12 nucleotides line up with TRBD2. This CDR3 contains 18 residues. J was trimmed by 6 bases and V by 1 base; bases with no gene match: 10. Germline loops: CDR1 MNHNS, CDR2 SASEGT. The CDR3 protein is CASSEVPGRLAGVNEQFF. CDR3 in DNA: TGTGCCAGCAGTGAAGTTCCGGGGAGACTAGCGGGGGTCAATGAGCAGTTCTTC.